This TCR beta chain was documented in a study of T cells in Graves' hyperthyroidism and ophthalmopathy. Those patients with uncontrolled infection, other autoimmune disease, pregnancy or lactation were excluded. General study results and limits: Ophthalmopathy was identified by the model a median roughly six months ahead of onset. Blood also carried most thyroid clonotypes expanded above 0.001.

This CDR3 is 15 amino acids long. Trimming at V came to 3 bases and at J to 4 bases, leaving 3 bases not matched to a gene. The germline V gene has CDR1 SGDLS and CDR2 YYNGEE. Amplification of TCR beta CDR3 regions used RNA as the template. A set of HTBI primers served as the primers for a first-round RT-PCR of the TCR CDR3. TCRdb re-derived calls from the multiplex PCR reads in MiXCR, one entry per CDR3 protein. The sample shows a few hundred thousand distinct CDR3 sequences, around 45% of them seen only once. On this clonotype itself: What it recognizes is unknown.

Sequenced material: peripheral blood or thyroid tissue (not recorded which). The source is a woman aged 18-30 years with Graves' hyperthyroidism. The rearrangement joins TRBV9 to TRBJ1-6; 8 nucleotides agree with TRBD1. CDR3: CASSARQGYNSPLHF. CDR3 nucleotide sequence: TGTGCCAGCAGCGCCAGACAGGGGTATAATTCACCCCTCCACTTT.